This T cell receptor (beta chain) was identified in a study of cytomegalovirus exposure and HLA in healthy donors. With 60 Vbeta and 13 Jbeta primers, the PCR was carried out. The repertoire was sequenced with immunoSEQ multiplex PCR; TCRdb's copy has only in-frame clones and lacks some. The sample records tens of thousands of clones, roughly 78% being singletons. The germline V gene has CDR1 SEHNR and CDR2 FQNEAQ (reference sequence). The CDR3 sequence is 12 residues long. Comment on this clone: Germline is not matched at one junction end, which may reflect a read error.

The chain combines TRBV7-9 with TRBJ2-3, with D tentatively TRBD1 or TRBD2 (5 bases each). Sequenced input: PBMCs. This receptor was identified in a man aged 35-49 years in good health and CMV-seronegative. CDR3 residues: CSSSGPGDTQYF. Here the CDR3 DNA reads TGTTCCAGCAGCGGTCCAGGGGATACGCAGTATTTT.